A selection of T cell receptor beta chains follows, all from one sample in a study of identical twins. TCRdb recomputed calls from the 5' RACE reads with MiXCR, one row per CDR3 protein. The sample lists 200,000 to 250,000 distinct CDR3 sequences, 6.5% seen once, with 14% to 15% in the top ten. In addition, the sample was reused for a study of T cells expressing NK-cell markers.

The sequenced material came from CD8+ T cells sorted from blood. The receptor set was obtained from a woman younger than 30 in good health. The CDR3 runs from the conserved cysteine through the conserved F or W. D genes are given only for firm matches. Clone size is not always given. Where it is, it says once, few, many or a class for expanded clones.

cdr3_aa cdr3_nt j_call clone_size v_call d_call
CASSVAPGDNYEQYF TGTGCCAGCAGCGTAGCTCCGGGGGACAATTACGAGCAGTACTTC TRBJ2-7 few TRBV9 .
CASSGWARNAKNIQYF TGTGCCAGCAGCGGATGGGCCCGGAACGCCAAAAACATTCAGTACTTC TRBJ2-4 few TRBV7-9 .
CASSYHPGRLSYEQYF TGTGCCAGCAGCTACCACCCGGGACGTCTCTCCTACGAGCAGTACTTC TRBJ2-7 . TRBV7-2 .
CASVTQGRVTGELFF TGTGCTAGTGTCACCCAGGGTAGGGTAACCGGGGAGCTGTTTTTT TRBJ2-2 many TRBV12-5 .
CASSSGPNYGYTF TGTGCCAGCAGCTCGGGACCAAACTATGGCTACACCTTC TRBJ1-2 few TRBV6-1 .
CASRGAGVSYNEQFF TGTGCCAGCAGGGGGGCGGGGGTCTCCTACAATGAGCAGTTCTTC TRBJ2-1 many TRBV7-9 .
CASKTGTSGYEQYF TGTGCCAGCAAAACAGGGACTAGCGGTTACGAGCAGTACTTC TRBJ2-7 few TRBV2 TRBD2
CASSLVGGRVNEQYF TGTGCCAGCAGCTTAGTCGGAGGGAGAGTAAACGAGCAGTACTTC TRBJ2-7 . TRBV7-8 .
CASSYSFTPTAIYEQYF TGTGCCAGCAGTTACTCCTTTACCCCGACAGCAATCTACGAGCAGTACTTC TRBJ2-7 few TRBV6-5 .
CASSWTSGGPSTDTQYF TGTGCCAGCAGCTGGACTAGCGGGGGGCCTAGCACAGATACGCAGTATTTT TRBJ2-3 . TRBV7-9 TRBD2
CASSPRGGGNEQFF TGCGCCAGCAGCCCCCGGGGAGGGGGGAATGAGCAGTTCTTC TRBJ2-1 few TRBV4-3 .
CASIEGRFIPTGYTF TGTGCCAGCATTGAGGGTCGTTTCATACCAACGGGCTACACCTTC TRBJ1-2 few TRBV2 .
CASSHGGSNQPQHF TGCGCCAGCAGCCACGGAGGATCGAATCAGCCCCAGCATTTT TRBJ1-5 few TRBV5-1 .
CASQGGDAGELFF TGTGCCAGCCAAGGCGGTGACGCCGGGGAGCTGTTTTTT TRBJ2-2 many TRBV2 .
CASSYKESSYNEQFF TGCGCCAGCAGCTACAAGGAGAGCTCCTACAATGAGCAGTTCTTC TRBJ2-1 . TRBV5-1 .
CASSGEAGEQYF TGCGCCAGCAGCGGTGAGGCTGGGGAGCAGTACTTC TRBJ2-7 many TRBV5-1 .
CASSLGSGYEQYF TGTGCCAGCAGTTTAGGTAGCGGCTACGAGCAGTACTTC TRBJ2-7 many TRBV12-3/TRBV12-4 .
CATSSPGQGATEAFF TGTGCCACCAGCAGTCCGGGACAGGGGGCCACTGAAGCTTTCTTT TRBJ1-1 few TRBV15 TRBD1